This entry concerns a single T cell receptor (beta chain). Its antigen is unknown. The data were obtained in a study of cytomegalovirus exposure and HLA in healthy donors. Whole-study findings and limits: It was found in a later analysis that first-cohort TCR clusters tended to co-occur in the 90 to 150 validation repertoires.

From germline, CDR1 is LNHDA and CDR2 SQIVND (reference sequence). This CDR3 has 15 residues. The V and J ends lost 5 bases and 0 bases, in that order; junction bases with no gene match: 5. Produced via immunoSEQ multiplex PCR; TCRdb's table is partial and in-frame only. The data hold about 120,000 clones, with more than 75% observed a single time. Specimen: PBMCs. The source is a woman aged 25 to 45 in good health and CMV-seronegative. The V call is TRBV19, the J call TRBJ1-1; 8 bases align to TRBD1. The CDR3 sequence is CASSPRTGMNTEAFF. The CDR3 DNA is TGTGCCAGTAGTCCACGGACAGGGATGAACACTGAAGCTTTCTTT. Using reference TRBV19 and TRBJ1-1 for the parts outside the CDR3, the full variable domain is DGGITQSPKYLFRKEGQNVTLSCEQNLNHDAMYWYRQDPGQGLRLIYYSQIVNDFQKGDIAEGYSVSREKKESFPLTVTSAQKNPTAFYLCASSPRTGMNTEAFFGQGTRLTVV.